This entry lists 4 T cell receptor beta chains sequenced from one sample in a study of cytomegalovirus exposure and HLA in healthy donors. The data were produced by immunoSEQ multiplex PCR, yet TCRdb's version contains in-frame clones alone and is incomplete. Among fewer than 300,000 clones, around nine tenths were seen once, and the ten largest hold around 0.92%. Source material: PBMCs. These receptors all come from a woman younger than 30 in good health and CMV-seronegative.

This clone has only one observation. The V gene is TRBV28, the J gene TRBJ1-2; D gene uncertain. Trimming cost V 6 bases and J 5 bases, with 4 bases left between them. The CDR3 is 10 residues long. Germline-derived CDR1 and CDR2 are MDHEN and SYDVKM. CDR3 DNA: TGTGCCAGCAGACAATATGGCTACACCTTC. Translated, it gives CASRQYGYTF.

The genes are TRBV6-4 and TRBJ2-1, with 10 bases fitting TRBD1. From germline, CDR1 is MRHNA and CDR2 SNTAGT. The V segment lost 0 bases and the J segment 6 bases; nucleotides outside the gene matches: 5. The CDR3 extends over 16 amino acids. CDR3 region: CASSDSGTGDGNEQFF. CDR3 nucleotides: TGTGCCAGCAGTGACTCAGGGACAGGGGACGGCAATGAGCAGTTCTTC.

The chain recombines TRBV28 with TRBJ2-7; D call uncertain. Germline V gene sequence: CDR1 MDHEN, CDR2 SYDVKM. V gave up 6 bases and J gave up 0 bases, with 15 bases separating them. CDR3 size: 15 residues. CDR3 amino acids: CASSPALQFSYEQYF. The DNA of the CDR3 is TGTGCCAGCAGCCCCGCCCTCCAGTTCTCCTACGAGCAGTACTTC.

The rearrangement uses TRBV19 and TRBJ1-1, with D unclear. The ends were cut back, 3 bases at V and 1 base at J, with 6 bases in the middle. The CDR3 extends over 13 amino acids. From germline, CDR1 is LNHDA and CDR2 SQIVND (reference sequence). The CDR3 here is CASSIKRNTEAFF. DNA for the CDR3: TGTGCCAGTAGTATTAAGAGGAACACTGAAGCTTTCTTT.